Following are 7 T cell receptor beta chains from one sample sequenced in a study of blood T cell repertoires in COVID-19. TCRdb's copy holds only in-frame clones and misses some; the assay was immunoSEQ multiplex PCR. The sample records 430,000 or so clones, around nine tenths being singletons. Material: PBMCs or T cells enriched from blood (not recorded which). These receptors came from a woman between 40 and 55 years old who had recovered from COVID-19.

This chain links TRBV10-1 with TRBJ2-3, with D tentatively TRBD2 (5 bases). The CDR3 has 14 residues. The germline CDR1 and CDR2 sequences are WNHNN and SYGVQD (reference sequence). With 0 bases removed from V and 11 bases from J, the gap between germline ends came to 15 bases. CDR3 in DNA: TGCGCCAGCAGTGAGTCGATCGGAGCCGGGGTGCAGTATTTT. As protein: CASSESIGAGVQYF.

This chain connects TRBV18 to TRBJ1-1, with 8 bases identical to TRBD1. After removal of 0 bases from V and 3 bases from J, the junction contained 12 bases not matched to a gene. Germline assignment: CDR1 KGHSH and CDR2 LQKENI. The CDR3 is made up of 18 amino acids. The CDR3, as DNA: TGTGCCAGCTCACCACCACGTTGGACAGGGAGGGAGGACACTGAAGCTTTCTTT. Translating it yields CASSPPRWTGREDTEAFF.

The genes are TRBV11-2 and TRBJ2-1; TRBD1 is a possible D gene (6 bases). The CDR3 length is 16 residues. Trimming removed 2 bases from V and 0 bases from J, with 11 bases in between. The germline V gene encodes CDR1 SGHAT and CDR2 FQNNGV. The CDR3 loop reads CASSLLRDNSYNEQFF. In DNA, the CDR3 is TGTGCCAGCAGCTTACTACGGGACAACTCCTACAATGAGCAGTTCTTC.

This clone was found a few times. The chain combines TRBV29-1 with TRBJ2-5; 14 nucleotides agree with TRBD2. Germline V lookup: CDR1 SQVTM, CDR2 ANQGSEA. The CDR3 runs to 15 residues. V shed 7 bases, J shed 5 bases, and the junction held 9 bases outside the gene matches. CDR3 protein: CSARAGTSGSETQYF. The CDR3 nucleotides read TGCAGCGCCAGAGCCGGGACTAGCGGGAGTGAGACCCAGTACTTC.

In DNA form, the CDR3 reads TGTGCCTCACATTTTGGACAGAAAAACACCGGGGAGCTGTTTTTT. Protein sequence: CASHFGQKNTGELFF. The chain uses TRBV10-3 and TRBJ2-2, with D possibly being TRBD1 (6 bases). Germline assignment: CDR1 ENHRY and CDR2 SYGVKD. With 11 bases removed from V and 2 bases from J, the gap between germline ends came to 18 bases. This CDR3 contains 15 residues.

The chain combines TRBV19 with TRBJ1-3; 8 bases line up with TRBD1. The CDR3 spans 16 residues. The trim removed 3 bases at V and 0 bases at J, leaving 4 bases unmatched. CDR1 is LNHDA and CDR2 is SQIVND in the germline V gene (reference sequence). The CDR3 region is CASSMFGQGSGNTIYF. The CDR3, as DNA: TGTGCCAGTAGTATGTTTGGACAGGGCTCTGGAAACACCATATATTTT.

Here the CDR3 reads CASSPRGGLLGYGYTF. The DNA of the CDR3 is TGTGCCAGCTCACCAAGGGGGGGACTCCTTGGCTATGGCTACACCTTC. This chain uses TRBV18 with TRBJ1-2; D possibly corresponds to TRBD1 (6 bases). There are 16 residues in the CDR3. CDR1 KGHSH and CDR2 LQKENI come from the germline V gene. Trimming shortened V by 2 bases and J by 4 bases, and 17 bases separated the two germline ends. The complete variable domain, with remaining parts taken from reference TRBV18 and TRBJ1-2, reads NAGVMQNPRHLVRRRGQEARLRCSPMKGHSHVYWYRQLPEEGLKFMVYLQKENIIDESGMPKERFSAEFPKEGPSILRIQQVVRGDSAAYFCASSPRGGLLGYGYTFGSGTRLTVV.